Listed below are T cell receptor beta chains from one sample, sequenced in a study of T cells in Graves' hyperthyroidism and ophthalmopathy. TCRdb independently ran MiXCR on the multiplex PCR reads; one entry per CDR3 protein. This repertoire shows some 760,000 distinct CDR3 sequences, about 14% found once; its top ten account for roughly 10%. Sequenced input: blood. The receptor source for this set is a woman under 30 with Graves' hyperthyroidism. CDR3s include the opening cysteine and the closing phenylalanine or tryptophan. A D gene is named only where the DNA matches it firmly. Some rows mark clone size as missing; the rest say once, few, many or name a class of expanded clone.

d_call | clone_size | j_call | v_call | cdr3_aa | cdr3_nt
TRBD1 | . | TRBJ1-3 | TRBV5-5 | CASSLEGAPSGNTIYF | TGTGCCAGCAGCTTGGAGGGGGCTCCCTCTGGAAACACCATATATTTT
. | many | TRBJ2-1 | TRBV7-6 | CASSLPWKGAEQFF | TGTGCCAGCAGCCTCCCCTGGAAAGGGGCTGAGCAGTTCTTC
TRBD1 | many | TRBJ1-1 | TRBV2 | CASSDRDRGGGTEAFF | TGTGCCAGCAGTGACCGGGACAGGGGAGGGGGCACTGAAGCTTTCTTT
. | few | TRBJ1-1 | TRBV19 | CASSPQGIEAFF | TGTGCCAGTAGTCCGCAGGGTATTGAAGCTTTCTTT
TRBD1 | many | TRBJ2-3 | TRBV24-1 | CATSTGVSQYF | TGTGCCACCAGCACAGGGGTTTCGCAGTATTTT
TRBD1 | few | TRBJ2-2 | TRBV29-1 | CSAPLTGRNTGELFF | TGCAGCGCTCCCTTGACAGGGCGAAACACCGGGGAGCTGTTTTTT
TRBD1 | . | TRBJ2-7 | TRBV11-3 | CASSSRWDRGPSEQYF | TGTGCCAGCAGCTCCAGATGGGACAGGGGACCTAGCGAGCAGTACTTC
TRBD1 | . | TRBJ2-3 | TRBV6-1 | CASRTQGEADTQYF | TGTGCCAGCAGGACACAGGGGGAGGCAGATACGCAGTATTTT
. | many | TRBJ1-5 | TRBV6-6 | CASSYSALGNQPQHF | TGTGCCAGCAGTTACTCGGCACTCGGCAATCAGCCCCAGCATTTT
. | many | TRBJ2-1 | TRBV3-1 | CASSQGREIRNEQFF | TGTGCCAGCAGCCAAGGGCGGGAAATTAGGAATGAGCAGTTCTTC
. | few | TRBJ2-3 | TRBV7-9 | CAGTYPQTSMADTQYF | TGTGCCGGAACTTACCCCCAGACTAGTATGGCGGATACGCAGTATTTT
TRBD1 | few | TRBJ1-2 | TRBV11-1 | CASSPIDRAEGYTF | TGTGCCAGCAGCCCCATCGACAGGGCGGAGGGCTACACCTTC
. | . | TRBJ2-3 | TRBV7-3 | CASSLTGRTDTQYF | TGTGCCAGCAGCTTAACAGGCAGAACAGATACGCAGTATTTT